This TCR beta chain was retrieved from a study of shared clonotypes between healthy human individuals. Study-level information: The donor pool was made up of a couple of women and a few men aged 18 to 49. Study observations and caveats: With few donors, the genetic and exposure-history diversity represented was limited.

TCRdb's table, derived via immunoSEQ multiplex PCR, lists solely in-frame clones and lacks some. Of under 2,000,000 clones in the sample, around 96% are singletons; the top ten hold 1% to 1.5%. Trimming cost V 5 bases and J 0 bases, with 13 bases left between them. This CDR3 is built from 15 residues. The germline CDR1 and CDR2 sequences are MDHEN and SYDVKM. Terminally differentiated effector memory CD45RA+ cells were excluded from the naive CD8 cells, which were CD45RO-negative and positively selected for CCR7. As regards this clone: As yet, its antigen is unknown.

This receptor was obtained from a man between 18 and 35 years old in good health. This sequence joins TRBV28 and TRBJ1-1; no clear D gene. Sequenced sample: naive CD8+ T cells sorted from blood. The CDR3 DNA sequence: TGTGCCAGCAGTACATACAGAACCCTGAACACTGAAGCTTTCTTT. This sequence encodes CASSTYRTLNTEAFF.